The rows below give T cell receptor beta chains drawn from one sample of a study of graft-versus-host responses after intestinal transplantation. No antigen is known for these receptors. Only in-frame clones appear in the TCRdb table, and some are missing; sequencing was by immunoSEQ multiplex PCR. The data show some 39,000 clones, approximately 96% seen once. This sample comprised unstimulated CD8+ T cells sorted from spleen or lymph node cells, obtained before transplant. The receptors were gathered from a human donor who was the organ donor for an intestinal transplant. Each CDR3 is given with its conserved first and last residue. Each record gives: D gene, J gene, clone size, V gene, CDR3 protein, CDR3 DNA. The D gene is left open where the match is weak. Not all rows give a size; the values are once, few, many and, for expanded clones, a class.

d_call: TRBD1
j_call: TRBJ2-1
clone_size: -
v_call: TRBV23-1
cdr3_aa: CASSQSWDSCYNEQFF
cdr3_nt: TGCGCCAGCAGTCAATCATGGGACAGCTGTTACAATGAGCAGTTCTTC

d_call: TRBD2
j_call: TRBJ2-1
clone_size: -
v_call: TRBV11-2
cdr3_aa: CASSLGHLAGGNEQFF
cdr3_nt: TGTGCCAGCAGCTTAGGCCACCTAGCGGGGGGGAATGAGCAGTTCTTC

d_call: -
j_call: TRBJ2-7
clone_size: -
v_call: TRBV2
cdr3_aa: CASTITSYEQYF
cdr3_nt: TGTGCCAGCACAATCACCTCCTACGAGCAGTACTTC

d_call: TRBD1
j_call: TRBJ1-3
clone_size: once
v_call: TRBV9
cdr3_aa: CASSPTEQGISGNTIYF
cdr3_nt: TGTGCCAGCAGCCCTACTGAACAGGGGATCTCTGGAAACACCATATATTTT

d_call: -
j_call: TRBJ1-4
clone_size: once
v_call: TRBV10-3
cdr3_aa: CAISESMVTLQGEKLFF
cdr3_nt: TGTGCCATCAGTGAGTCGATGGTTACTCTCCAGGGTGAAAAACTGTTTTTT

d_call: -
j_call: TRBJ2-7
clone_size: -
v_call: TRBV4-3
cdr3_aa: CASSQRLGLGAYEQYF
cdr3_nt: TGCGCCAGCAGCCAACGATTGGGGCTAGGGGCCTACGAGCAGTACTTC

d_call: -
j_call: TRBJ2-5
clone_size: -
v_call: TRBV11-1
cdr3_aa: CASSSYTRTGSLETQYF
cdr3_nt: TGTGCCAGCAGCTCCTACACCCGGACCGGGAGTTTGGAGACCCAGTACTTC

d_call: -
j_call: TRBJ2-1
clone_size: -
v_call: TRBV7-6
cdr3_aa: CASSLAGLNEQFF
cdr3_nt: TGTGCCAGCAGCTTAGCGGGGCTCAATGAGCAGTTCTTC

d_call: TRBD2
j_call: TRBJ2-5
clone_size: -
v_call: TRBV7-9
cdr3_aa: CASSSRTSSETQYF
cdr3_nt: TGTGCCAGCAGCTCGAGGACTAGCTCAGAGACCCAGTACTTC

d_call: -
j_call: TRBJ1-2
clone_size: -
v_call: TRBV7-9
cdr3_aa: CASSSAGTSNYGYTF
cdr3_nt: TGTGCCAGCAGCTCAGCCGGGACTTCCAACTATGGCTACACCTTC

d_call: -
j_call: TRBJ1-6
clone_size: -
v_call: TRBV5-6
cdr3_aa: CASSLEGRPLHF
cdr3_nt: TGTGCCAGCAGCTTGGAAGGCAGGCCCCTCCACTTT

d_call: -
j_call: TRBJ2-7
clone_size: -
v_call: TRBV5-6
cdr3_aa: CASSLGTYEQYF
cdr3_nt: TGTGCCAGCAGCTTGGGGACCTACGAGCAGTACTTC

d_call: TRBD2
j_call: TRBJ2-1
clone_size: -
v_call: TRBV5-4
cdr3_aa: CASSLVYGGADEQFF
cdr3_nt: TGTGCCAGCAGCTTGGTTTACGGGGGGGCCGATGAGCAGTTCTTC

d_call: -
j_call: TRBJ2-6
clone_size: -
v_call: TRBV6-8
cdr3_aa: CASLIKNSGANVLTF
cdr3_nt: TGTGCCAGCCTTATTAAGAACTCTGGGGCCAACGTCCTGACTTTC

d_call: -
j_call: TRBJ2-7
clone_size: -
v_call: TRBV6-5
cdr3_aa: CASSYSGNYEQYF
cdr3_nt: TGTGCCAGCAGTTACTCGGGGAACTACGAGCAGTACTTC

d_call: TRBD2
j_call: TRBJ2-1
clone_size: -
v_call: TRBV7-3
cdr3_aa: CASSLTSGGPYSYNEQFF
cdr3_nt: TGTGCCAGCAGCTTGACTAGCGGGGGGCCCTACTCCTACAATGAGCAGTTCTTC

d_call: TRBD2
j_call: TRBJ2-1
clone_size: -
v_call: TRBV4-3
cdr3_aa: CASSPGLAGGSSYNEQFF
cdr3_nt: TGCGCCAGCAGCCCTGGACTAGCGGGGGGGAGCTCCTACAATGAGCAGTTCTTC

d_call: TRBD1
j_call: TRBJ1-1
clone_size: -
v_call: TRBV18
cdr3_aa: CASSPDRGLNTEAFF
cdr3_nt: TGTGCCAGCTCACCGGACAGGGGGCTTAACACTGAAGCTTTCTTT